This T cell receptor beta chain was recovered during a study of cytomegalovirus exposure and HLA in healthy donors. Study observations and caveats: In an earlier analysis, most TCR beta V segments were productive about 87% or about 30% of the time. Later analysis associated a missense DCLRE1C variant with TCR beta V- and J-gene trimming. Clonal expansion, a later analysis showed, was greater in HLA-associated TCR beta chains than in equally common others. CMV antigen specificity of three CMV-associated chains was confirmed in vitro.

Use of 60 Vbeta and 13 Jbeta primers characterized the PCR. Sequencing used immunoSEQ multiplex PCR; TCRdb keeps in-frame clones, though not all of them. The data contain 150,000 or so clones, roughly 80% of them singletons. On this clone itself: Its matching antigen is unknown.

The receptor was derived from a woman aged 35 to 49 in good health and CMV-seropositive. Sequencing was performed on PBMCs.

CDR3 residues: CASSLLYGAGGYTF. In DNA, the CDR3 is TGTGCCAGCAGCCTCCTTTATGGGGCTGGTGGCTACACCTTC. The V gene is TRBV7-6, the J gene TRBJ1-2; D might be TRBD1 (5 bases). Germline V lookup: CDR1 SGHVS, CDR2 FNYEAQ. This CDR3 region has 14 residues. V dropped 5 bases and J dropped 7 bases, with 17 bases sitting between them. Filled out from reference TRBV7-6 and TRBJ1-2, the complete variable domain reads GAGVSQSPRYKVTKRGQDVALRCDPISGHVSLYWYRQALGQGPEFLTYFNYEAQQDKSGLPNDRFSAERPEGSISTLTIQRTEQRDSAMYRCASSLLYGAGGYTFGSGTRLTVV.